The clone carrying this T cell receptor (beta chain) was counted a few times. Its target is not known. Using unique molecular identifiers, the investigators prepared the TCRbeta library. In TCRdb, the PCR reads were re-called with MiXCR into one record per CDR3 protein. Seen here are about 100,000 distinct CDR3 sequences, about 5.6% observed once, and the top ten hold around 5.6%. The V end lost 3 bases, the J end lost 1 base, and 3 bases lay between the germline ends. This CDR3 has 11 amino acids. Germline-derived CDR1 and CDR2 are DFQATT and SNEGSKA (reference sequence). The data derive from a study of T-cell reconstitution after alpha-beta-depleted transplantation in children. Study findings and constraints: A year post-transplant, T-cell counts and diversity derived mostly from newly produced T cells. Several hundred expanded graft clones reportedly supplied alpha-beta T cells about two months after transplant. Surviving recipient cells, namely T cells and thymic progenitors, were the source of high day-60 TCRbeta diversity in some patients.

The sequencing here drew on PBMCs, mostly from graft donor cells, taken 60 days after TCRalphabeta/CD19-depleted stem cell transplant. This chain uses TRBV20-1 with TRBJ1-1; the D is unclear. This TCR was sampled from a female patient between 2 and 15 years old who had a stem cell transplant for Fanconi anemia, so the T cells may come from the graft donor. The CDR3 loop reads CSARGNTEAFF. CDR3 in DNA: TGCAGTGCTAGGGGGAACACTGAAGCTTTCTTT.